This entry lists 30 T cell receptor beta chains sequenced from one sample in a study of shared clonotypes between healthy human individuals. This table comes from immunoSEQ multiplex PCR, and its TCRdb copy is limited to in-frame clones, with some not included. The sample comprises about 1.5 million clones, 95% to 99% of which are singletons, and roughly 0.45% rests with the top ten. The sequenced sample consisted of naive CD4+ T cells sorted from blood. Subset reported: CD45RA+ positively selected. The receptors here all came from a man younger than 40 in good health.

V gene TRBV9 combines with J gene TRBJ2-7, with D possibly being TRBD1 (5 bases). Looked up from germline, CDR1 is SGDLS and CDR2 is YYNGEE. The CDR3 length is 16 residues. With 0 bases removed from V and 0 bases from J, the gap between germline ends came to 13 bases. The CDR3 DNA is TGTGCCAGCAGCGTAGATGGGGCGCCCAGCTCCTACGAGCAGTACTTC. It translates to CASSVDGAPSSYEQYF.

The chain recombines TRBV6-6 with TRBJ1-1; D gene uncertain. The germline CDR1 and CDR2 sequences are MNHNY and SVGAGI (reference sequence). This CDR3 has 10 amino acids. Trimming took off 7 bases at V and 5 bases at J, with 5 bases between the two ends. The DNA for the CDR3 is TGTGCCAGCATGTTGACTGAAGCTTTCTTT. This codes for CASMLTEAFF.

The chain couples TRBV5-1 to TRBJ1-4; D is perhaps TRBD1 (6 bases). CDR1 is SGHRS, CDR2 YFSETQ, per germline. The CDR3 has 15 amino acids. Trimming removed 2 bases from V and 7 bases from J, with 15 bases in between. CDR3 in DNA: TGCGCCAGCAGCTTCTCAGGGCCCAGGGGTGAAAAACTGTTTTTT. It translates to CASSFSGPRGEKLFF.

V usage is TRBV19 and J usage is TRBJ2-1; 7 nucleotides align to TRBD2. Germline V gene data show CDR1 as LNHDA and CDR2 as SQIVND (reference sequence). The CDR3 totals 17 residues. With V trimmed by 3 bases and J by 7 bases, 15 bases remained unmatched. CDR3 in DNA: TGTGCCAGTAGTATGCCAAATAGCGGGCGCCCGAGGAATGAGCAGTTCTTC. It translates to CASSMPNSGRPRNEQFF.

The chain is built from TRBV27 and TRBJ2-7, with 10 bases matching TRBD2. J lost 7 bases, V lost 5 bases, and 11 bases had no gene match. Germline V gives CDR1 MNHEY, CDR2 SMNVEV (reference sequence). The CDR3 loop spans 15 amino acids. The CDR3 coding sequence is TGTGCCAGCAGTACAGTAGCGGGAGGCCCTTTGGAGCAGTACTTC. This codes for CASSTVAGGPLEQYF.

The chain carries TRBV5-4 and TRBJ2-1, with D possibly matching TRBD2 (5 bases). Germline loops: CDR1 SGHNT, CDR2 YYREEE (reference sequence). The CDR3 length is 13 residues. Trimming shortened V by 2 bases and J by 4 bases, and 7 bases separated the two germline ends. CDR3 in amino acids: CASSFERYNEQFF. DNA for the CDR3: TGTGCCAGCAGCTTCGAGCGGTACAATGAGCAGTTCTTC.

This rearrangement joins TRBV5-4 to TRBJ2-2, with 7 bases lining up with TRBD2. The CDR3 covers 15 residues. Trimming took 3 bases from V and 5 from J; bases not matched to a gene: 7. Germline V CDR1 and CDR2: SGHNT, YYREEE (reference sequence). The CDR3, as DNA: TGTGCCAGCAGCTGGGTAGGGAGGGGAACCGGGGAGCTGTTTTTT. It is translated as CASSWVGRGTGELFF. Combining the CDR3 with reference TRBV5-4 and TRBJ2-2 gives the whole variable domain ETGVTQSPTHLIKTRGQQVTLRCSSQSGHNTVSWYQQALGQGPQFIFQYYREEENGRGNFPPRFSGLQFPNYSSELNVNALELDDSALYLCASSWVGRGTGELFFGEGSRLTVL.

The chain carries TRBV19 and TRBJ2-7; no clear D gene. This CDR3 contains 14 residues. The germline V gene has CDR1 LNHDA and CDR2 SQIVND (reference sequence). Trimming took 3 bases from V and 3 from J, leaving 12 bases between them. Written as DNA, the CDR3 is TGTGCCAGTAGTATGTCAGGCTTCGTCTACGAGCAGTACTTC. This sequence encodes CASSMSGFVYEQYF.

This rearrangement joins TRBV5-1 to TRBJ1-4, with TRBD1 identical over 7 bases. The CDR3 has 17 residues. Trimming cost V 0 bases and J 0 bases; bases outside gene matches: 5. The V gene's germline CDR1 is SGHRS and CDR2 YFSETQ. The CDR3 sequence is CASSLVPQGTTNEKLFF. DNA for the CDR3: TGCGCCAGCAGCTTGGTCCCACAGGGGACAACTAATGAAAAACTGTTTTTT.

This rearrangement joins TRBV7-9 to TRBJ2-1, with 7 bases lining up with TRBD1. The V gene's germline CDR1 is SEHNR and CDR2 FQNEAQ (reference sequence). The CDR3 extends over 14 amino acids. Unmatched junction bases numbered 6, after V lost 5 bases and J lost 5 bases. In DNA, the CDR3 is TGTGCCAGCAGCCCGGGACAGATAGACAATGAGCAGTTCTTC. As protein: CASSPGQIDNEQFF.

The rearrangement joins TRBV28 to TRBJ1-5, with D maybe TRBD1 (6 bases). Germline CDR1 is MDHEN and CDR2 is SYDVKM. V shed 6 bases and J shed 4 bases, with 13 bases lying between them. The CDR3 spans 14 residues. The CDR3 coding sequence is TGTGCCAGCAGCCGGACAGTTTCAAATCAGCCCCAGCATTTT. The encoded protein is CASSRTVSNQPQHF.

This chain uses TRBV28 with TRBJ2-2; tentatively, D is TRBD2 (5 bases). The CDR3 spans 15 residues. Per the germline V gene, CDR1 is MDHEN and CDR2 is SYDVKM. The V gene lost 1 base and the J gene lost 5 bases, with 11 bases spanning the gap. The DNA of the CDR3 is TGTGCCAGCAGTTTATTCCTCGGGAAAACCGGGGAGCTGTTTTTT. It specifies CASSLFLGKTGELFF.

With regard to this clone: Other DNA sequences in the same sample also yield this CDR3. The chain couples TRBV18 to TRBJ2-1; TRBD2 agrees at 10 bases. This CDR3 has 16 residues. Germline V gene sequence: CDR1 KGHSH, CDR2 LQKENI. V lost 2 bases, J lost 2 bases, and 3 bases stayed unmatched. CDR3 in amino acids: CASSPRTSGPYNEQFF. DNA for the CDR3: TGTGCCAGCTCACCAAGGACTAGCGGACCCTACAATGAGCAGTTCTTC.

This chain connects TRBV7-3 to TRBJ2-1; D perhaps matches TRBD2 (6 bases). The V gene lost 1 base and the J gene lost 9 bases, with 13 bases spanning the gap. Germline V gene data show CDR1 as SGHTA and CDR2 as FQGTGA. This CDR3 spans 14 amino acids. CDR3 sequence (DNA): TGTGCCAGCAGCTTAAAAGGTGGCGGGACTGAGCAGTTCTTC. It encodes CASSLKGGGTEQFF.

The V call is TRBV25-1, the J call TRBJ2-3; 8 bases agree with TRBD1. In germline, CDR1 is MGHDK, CDR2 SYGVNS. Trimming at V came to 3 bases and at J to 1 base, leaving 3 bases not matched to a gene. This CDR3 region has 15 residues. The CDR3 DNA reads TGTGCCAGCAGTGACAGGGGGCACGGCACAGATACGCAGTATTTT. Its protein product is CASSDRGHGTDTQYF.

This sequence joins TRBV28 and TRBJ2-5; the match to TRBD2 covers 10 bases. CDR1 MDHEN and CDR2 SYDVKM come from the germline V gene. The CDR3 is 16 residues long. Losses at the gene ends were 6 bases for V and 1 base for J; bases not matched to a gene: 8. This CDR3 is CASSRGLADLQETQYF. The DNA of the CDR3 is TGTGCCAGCAGCCGCGGACTAGCGGACCTCCAAGAGACCCAGTACTTC.

Note on this clone: The same CDR3 is also encoded by other DNA sequences in this sample. J is TRBJ1-3 and V is TRBV7-9; D remains ambiguous. Germline V gene data show CDR1 as SEHNR and CDR2 as FQNEAQ (reference sequence). The CDR3 loop spans 13 amino acids. V dropped 2 bases and J dropped 4 bases, with 6 bases sitting between them. The CDR3 DNA is TGTGCCAGCAGCTTAATCTCCGGAAACACCATATATTTT. Translating gives CASSLISGNTIYF.

This clone was counted a few times. The chain carries TRBV18 and TRBJ2-3; D remains unclear. Deletions cut 5 bases from V and 6 bases from J, with 3 bases between. The CDR3 consists of 10 residues. Germline V gene data show CDR1 as KGHSH and CDR2 as LQKENI. The DNA for the CDR3 is TGTGCCAGCTCAGGGGATACGCAGTATTTT. Protein product: CASSGDTQYF.

The chain uses TRBV5-6 and TRBJ2-7; 9 nucleotides line up with TRBD1. Germline CDR1 and CDR2: SGHDT and YYEEEE. V lost 4 bases to trimming and J lost 2 bases; unmatched junction nucleotides: 4. The CDR3 loop spans 14 amino acids. The CDR3 here is CASSGRDRAYEQYF. CDR3 DNA: TGTGCCAGCAGCGGCCGGGACAGGGCCTACGAGCAGTACTTC.

This clone has a single count. V is TRBV5-6 and J is TRBJ2-2; 8 bases align to TRBD1. Trimming removed 4 bases from V and 4 bases from J; junction bases left unmatched: 9. The CDR3 totals 16 residues. Germline loops: CDR1 SGHDT, CDR2 YYEEEE. CDR3 sequence reads: CASSRPDRGRTGELFF. The CDR3 DNA reads TGTGCCAGCAGCCGACCCGACAGGGGTCGCACCGGGGAGCTGTTTTTT.

The chain recombines TRBV28 with TRBJ2-7, with D hard to call. Trimming took off 2 bases at V and 0 bases at J, with 17 bases between the two ends. This CDR3 has 17 amino acids. Germline CDR1 reads MDHEN; CDR2 reads SYDVKM. CDR3 loop: CASSLSPKAPSSYEQYF. CDR3 nucleotide sequence: TGTGCCAGCAGTTTAAGTCCAAAAGCGCCAAGCTCCTACGAGCAGTACTTC.

The chain carries TRBV5-1 and TRBJ1-1; the D gene is possibly TRBD1 (5 bases). The CDR3 is 15 residues long. Trimming took off 0 bases at V and 7 bases at J, with 16 bases between the two ends. CDR1 is SGHRS and CDR2 is YFSETQ in the germline V gene. CDR3: CASSLGSGGSLEAFF. CDR3 DNA sequence: TGCGCCAGCAGCTTGGGCTCGGGGGGGAGCCTTGAAGCTTTCTTT. Full variable domain (outside the CDR3, taken from reference TRBV5-1 and TRBJ1-1): KAGVTQTPRYLIKTRGQQVTLSCSPISGHRSVSWYQQTPGQGLQFLFEYFSETQRNKGNFPGRFSGRQFSNSRSEMNVSTLELGDSALYLCASSLGSGGSLEAFFGQGTRLTVV.

A note on this clone: The identical CDR3 is also encoded by other nucleotide sequences in the sample. The V gene is TRBV6-5, the J gene TRBJ2-7; D unclear. The CDR3 runs to 15 residues. Germline V gives CDR1 MNHEY, CDR2 SVGAGI. V lost 0 bases, J lost 0 bases, and 9 bases lay in between. The CDR3: CASSYSGISSYEQYF. The CDR3 DNA sequence: TGTGCCAGCAGTTACTCGGGGATTAGCTCCTACGAGCAGTACTTC.

This chain joins TRBV5-4 and TRBJ2-1; D tentatively reads TRBD1 or TRBD2 (5 bases each). Germline V gene data show CDR1 as SGHNT and CDR2 as YYREEE (reference sequence). This CDR3 is 13 amino acids long. The V and J ends lost 4 bases and 9 bases respectively, with 14 bases between them. CDR3 amino acids: CASSPGTSVEQFF. CDR3 sequence (DNA): TGTGCCAGCAGCCCTGGGACGAGCGTTGAGCAGTTCTTC.

The rearrangement uses TRBV2 and TRBJ1-2; the D is unclear. This CDR3 comprises 13 residues. CDR1 and CDR2 from the germline V gene are SNHLY and FYNNEI. V lost 3 bases to trimming and J lost 4 bases, with 9 bases between them. The CDR3: CASSDEMSYGYTF. In nucleotides, the CDR3 is TGTGCCAGCAGTGATGAGATGTCCTATGGCTACACCTTC.

The chain employs TRBV19 and TRBJ1-5, with no clear D. CDR3 length equals 13 residues. CDR1 is LNHDA, CDR2 SQIVND, per germline (reference sequence). Trimming removed 3 bases at V and 5 bases at J, with 8 bases between. The CDR3 sequence is CASSIYSYQPQHF. For the CDR3, the DNA is TGTGCCAGTAGTATCTACAGTTATCAGCCCCAGCATTTT.

This chain joins TRBV7-8 and TRBJ2-7, with D possibly being TRBD1 or TRBD2 (5 bases each). The ends were cut back, 1 base at V and 0 bases at J, with 13 bases in the middle. Germline V CDR1 and CDR2: SGHVS, FQNEAQ. The CDR3 is 16 residues long. Written as DNA, the CDR3 is TGTGCCAGCAGCTTAGTGCCGGGGCCAACCTCCTACGAGCAGTACTTC. Translated, it gives CASSLVPGPTSYEQYF. Looking up the rest from reference TRBV7-8 and TRBJ2-7 gives the full variable domain: GAGVSQSPRYKVAKRGQDVALRCDPISGHVSLFWYQQALGQGPEFLTYFQNEAQLDKSGLPSDRFFAERPEGSVSTLKIQRTQQEDSAVYLCASSLVPGPTSYEQYFGPGTRLTVT.

V gene TRBV28 combines with J gene TRBJ2-5, with 9 positions matching TRBD2. Germline V CDR1 and CDR2: MDHEN, SYDVKM. The V and J ends lost 4 bases and 0 bases, in that order; junction bases with no gene match: 12. This CDR3 comprises 18 residues. The DNA of the CDR3 is TGTGCCAGCAGTTCCCTGAAAGGGCGGGAGGGAAACCAAGAGACCCAGTACTTC. This codes for CASSSLKGREGNQETQYF.

This sequence joins TRBV4-3 and TRBJ2-3; 7 nucleotides match TRBD2. Trimming took 4 bases from V and 3 from J; bases not matched to a gene: 7. Germline V CDR1 and CDR2: LGHNA, YSLEER. This CDR3 comprises 15 residues. The CDR3 reads CASSPRGEATDTQYF. In nucleotides, the CDR3 is TGCGCCAGCAGCCCCCGGGGGGAGGCGACAGATACGCAGTATTTT.

The genes are TRBV2 and TRBJ2-7, with a tentative D call TRBD2 (6 bases). CDR1 and CDR2 from the germline V gene are SNHLY and FYNNEI. Trimming stripped 4 bases from V and 1 base from J, with 14 bases between. The CDR3 sequence is 15 residues long. The CDR3 region has the DNA TGTGCCAGCAGTGTGAGTCCTAGCGTATCCTACGAGCAGTACTTC. As protein: CASSVSPSVSYEQYF.